A selection of T cell receptor beta chains follows, all from one sample in a study of vaccination effects on CD4 cells after COVID-19. Sequenced by immunoSEQ multiplex PCR; TCRdb stores in-frame clones only, minus some. The table records 28,000 or so clones, 80% to 90% of them present only once. Antigen specificity for these receptors is unknown. Sequences were derived from CD4+ T cells from PBMCs cultured with HCoV-NL63 spike peptides, sampled after COVID-19 vaccination. These receptor sequences come from a human donor who received a COVID-19 vaccine. Some clones in this sample may be carry-over from other donors' samples. The CDR3 runs from the conserved cysteine through the conserved F or W. A D gene is named only where the DNA matches it firmly. Rows give clone size only sometimes, using once, few, many, or a class for an expanded clone.

V	D	J	size	DNA	CDR3
TRBV19	-	TRBJ1-1	-	TGTGCCAGTAGTATGGGCGGGTCTAGGAGCCGGAACACTGAAGCTTTCTTT	CASSMGGSRSRNTEAFF
TRBV11-2	-	TRBJ2-3	-	TGTGCCAGCAGCTTAGATGGGGCCCGGTTCTACACAGATACGCAGTATTTT	CASSLDGARFYTDTQYF
TRBV24-1	-	TRBJ2-5	-	TGTGCCACCAGTGATTTGTCAGGGGTTGAGACCCAGTACTTC	CATSDLSGVETQYF
TRBV27	-	TRBJ2-4	-	TGTGCCAGCAGTCCTCGGGGCTTACTAGCCAAAAACATTCAGTACTTC	CASSPRGLLAKNIQYF
TRBV4-1	-	TRBJ1-1	-	TGCGCCAGCAGCCAAGATGGTCAGGGGTGGGCTTTCTTT	CASSQDGQGWAFF
TRBV27	TRBD1	TRBJ1-5	-	TGTGCCAGCAGTTTACGGACAACAGGGGATTGGGGGCCCCAGCATTTT	CASSLRTTGDWGPQHF
TRBV2	TRBD1	TRBJ2-1	few	TGTGCCAGCAGTGAAGGCAGGGGGCTACTTGAGCAGTTCTTC	CASSEGRGLLEQFF
TRBV10-1	TRBD1	TRBJ1-2	-	TGCGCCAGCAGTTCGGACAGGGCCTATGGCTACACCTTC	CASSSDRAYGYTF
TRBV19	-	TRBJ1-6	-	TGTGCCAGTAGTACTGGGGACCTACATAATTCACCCCTCCACTTT	CASSTGDLHNSPLHF
TRBV19	TRBD1	TRBJ2-2	-	TGTGCCAGTTTCCTCGGGACAGGGGGTACGAACACCGGGGAGCTGTTTTTT	CASFLGTGGTNTGELFF
TRBV25-1	TRBD1	TRBJ2-1	-	TGTGCCAGCAGTGAACCCATGACAGGGGACCATGAGCAGTTCTTC	CASSEPMTGDHEQFF
TRBV25-1	-	TRBJ2-2	few	TGTGCCAGCAGACAGAACACCGGGGAGCTGTTTTTT	CASRQNTGELFF
TRBV7-2	-	TRBJ2-5	-	TGTGCCAGCAGCCTGAGGACACGAGAGACCCAGTACTTC	CASSLRTRETQYF
TRBV18	-	TRBJ2-3	-	TGTGCCAGCTCACCAACGGGTACCGATACGCAGTATTTT	CASSPTGTDTQYF
TRBV7-6	-	TRBJ2-5	-	TGTGCCAGCAGCTTGGTGCGGGACTTTCAAGAGACCCAGTACTTC	CASSLVRDFQETQYF